This T cell receptor (beta chain) was recovered during a study of T cells in Graves' hyperthyroidism and ophthalmopathy. In its sample, this clonotype was seen many times. Its target is unknown. Amplification of TCR beta CDR3 regions was performed using RNA transcripts as template. HTBI primers were employed in a first-round RT-PCR of the TCR CDR3. A single record per CDR3 protein comes from TCRdb applying MiXCR to the multiplex PCR reads. The sample holds about 560,000 distinct CDR3 sequences, about a sixth seen once. Disease duration under 2 months; hyperthyroidism patients were aged 18 to 65. Germline V gene lookup returns CDR1 MDHEN and CDR2 SYDVKM. With 5 bases removed from V and 0 bases from J, the gap between germline ends came to 17 bases. The CDR3 consists of 16 residues. General observations from the study: The model foresaw ophthalmopathy a median 6.5 months prior to onset. Blood samples included most of the expanded thyroid clonotypes exceeding 0.001.

This chain uses TRBV28 with TRBJ2-7, with D tentatively TRBD1 (6 bases). The source is a young woman with Graves' hyperthyroidism. The source material was blood. CDR3 sequence: CASSPQGRGYSYEQYF. CDR3 nucleotides: TGTGCCAGCAGTCCCCAAGGAAGGGGGTACTCCTACGAGCAGTACTTC.